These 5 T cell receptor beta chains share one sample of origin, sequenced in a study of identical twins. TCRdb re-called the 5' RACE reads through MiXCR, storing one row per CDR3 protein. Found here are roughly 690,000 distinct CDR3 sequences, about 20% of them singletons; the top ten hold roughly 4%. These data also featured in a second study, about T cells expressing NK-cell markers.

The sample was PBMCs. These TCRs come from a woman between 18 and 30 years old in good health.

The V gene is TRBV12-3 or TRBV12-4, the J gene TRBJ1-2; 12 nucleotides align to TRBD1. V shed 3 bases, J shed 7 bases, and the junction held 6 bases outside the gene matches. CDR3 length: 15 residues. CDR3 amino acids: CASSLGQGAVSGYTF. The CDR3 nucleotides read TGTGCCAGCAGTTTGGGACAGGGGGCAGTCTCTGGCTACACCTTC.

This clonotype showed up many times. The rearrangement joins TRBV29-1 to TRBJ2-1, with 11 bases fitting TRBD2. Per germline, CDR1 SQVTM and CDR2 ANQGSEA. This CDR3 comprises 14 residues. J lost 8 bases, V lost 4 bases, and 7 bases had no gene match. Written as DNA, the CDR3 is TGCAGCGTTGGACTAGCGGGAATTTTGGATGAGCAGTTCTTC. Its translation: CSVGLAGILDEQFF.

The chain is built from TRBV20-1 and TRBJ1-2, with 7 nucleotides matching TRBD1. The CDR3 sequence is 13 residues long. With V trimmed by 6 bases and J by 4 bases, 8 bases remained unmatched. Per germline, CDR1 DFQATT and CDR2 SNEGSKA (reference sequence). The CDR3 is CSALVTGAYGYTF. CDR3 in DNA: TGCAGTGCGCTAGTTACAGGGGCCTATGGCTACACCTTC.

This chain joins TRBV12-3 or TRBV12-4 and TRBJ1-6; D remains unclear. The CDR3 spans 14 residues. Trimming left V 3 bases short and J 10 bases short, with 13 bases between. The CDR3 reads CASSLFQLRSPLHF. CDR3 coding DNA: TGTGCCAGCAGTTTGTTTCAGCTTCGATCACCCCTCCACTTT.

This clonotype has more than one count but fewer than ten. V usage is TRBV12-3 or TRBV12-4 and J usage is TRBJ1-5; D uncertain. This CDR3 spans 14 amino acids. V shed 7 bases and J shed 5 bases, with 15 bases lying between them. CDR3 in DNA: TGTGCCAGCACCTCAGGAGCTCTGGATCAGCCCCAGCATTTT. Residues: CASTSGALDQPQHF.